This T cell receptor (beta chain) was sequenced during a study of graft-versus-host responses after intestinal transplantation. Study-wide background: Following induction with anti-thymocyte globulin, all recipients were given tacrolimus and steroids for three to four years. Findings and limits, study-wide: Individuals who had graft-donor T cell macrochimerism had allografts that showed high graft-versus-host to host-versus-graft clonal ratios. Some GvH clones appeared in ileal mucosa or blood before recipient bone marrow. Peak circulating GvH clone levels tracked with early post-transplant HvG declines.

This CDR3 comprises 15 residues. Germline CDR1 and CDR2: SNHLY and FYNNEI. Trimming removed 2 bases from V and 2 bases from J; junction bases left unmatched: 2. The method was immunoSEQ multiplex PCR; TCRdb's version includes in-frame clones alone and lacks a portion of them. The data contain approximately 1,900 clones, 85% to 90% of them singletons. Concerning this clone: Its target is not known.

Both intraepithelial and lamina propria lymphocytes were released by processing graft tissue. This specimen was ileum tissue, taken 12 days after intestinal transplant. V gene TRBV2 combines with J gene TRBJ1-5; 8 positions agree with TRBD1. The clonotype was recovered from a human patient who received an intestinal transplant, so some T cells may come from the graft donor. CDR3 in amino acids: CASSEMGQGNQPQHF. DNA for the CDR3: TGTGCCAGCAGTGAAATGGGACAGGGCAATCAGCCCCAGCATTTT.